These 10 T cell receptor beta chains share one sample of origin, sequenced in a study of CD8+ T cells in alopecia areata. Documented treatment: oral pan-JAK inhibitor, 5-10 mg twice daily. Extraction of RNA preceded its reverse transcription into cDNA, which served as the sequencing template. Clones were read by immunoSEQ multiplex PCR, and TCRdb kept only the in-frame ones, dropping some. Of roughly 120,000 clones listed, around 56% are singletons. Source: CD4+ T cells sorted from blood, taken at week 4, from a patient treated with tofacitinib. The receptors were gathered from a human donor with alopecia areata.

CDR3 sequence (DNA): TGCAGCGTGAAGGACAGGTCCTATGGCTACACCTTC. Amino acid sequence: CSVKDRSYGYTF. The chain is built from TRBV29-1 and TRBJ1-2; 7 positions agree with TRBD1. J was trimmed by 4 bases and V by 6 bases; bases with no gene match: 5. CDR1 and CDR2 (germline): SQVTM, ANQGSEA. The CDR3 sequence is 12 residues long. The full variable domain, in which reference TRBV29-1 and TRBJ1-2 provide the parts outside the CDR3, is SAVISQKPSRDICQRGTSLTIQCQVDSQVTMMFWYRQQPGQSLTLIATANQGSEATYESGFVIDKFPISRPNLTFSTLTVSNMSPEDSSIYLCSVKDRSYGYTFGSGTRLTVV.

CDR3 amino acids: CATSRDRGFLETQYF. The CDR3 nucleotides read TGTGCCACCAGCAGGGACAGGGGATTCCTGGAGACCCAGTACTTC. This chain links TRBV15 with TRBJ2-5, with 9 bases fitting TRBD1. This CDR3 has 15 residues. Looked up from germline, CDR1 is LNHNV and CDR2 is YYDKDF (reference sequence). V gave up 3 bases and J gave up 5 bases; unmatched junction bases: 7.

Turning to this clone: The identical CDR3 is also encoded by other nucleotide sequences in the sample. The gene calls are TRBV5-1 and TRBJ1-1, with D uncertain. The germline V gene encodes CDR1 SGHRS and CDR2 YFSETQ. Trimming pared 0 bases from V and 0 bases from J, leaving 3 bases between. This CDR3 is built from 13 residues. CDR3 DNA sequence: TGCGCCAGCAGCTTGGAGCTGAACACTGAAGCTTTCTTT. Protein product: CASSLELNTEAFF.

The J gene is TRBJ1-1, the V gene TRBV29-1, with TRBD1 as a possible D gene (6 bases). The V gene's germline CDR1 is SQVTM and CDR2 ANQGSEA. V was cut by 3 bases and J by 5 bases, with 16 bases left in between. The CDR3 consists of 14 residues. This chain's CDR3 is CSVERRLGGTEAFF. For the CDR3, the DNA is TGCAGCGTTGAGAGGAGATTAGGGGGTACTGAAGCTTTCTTT.

The genes are TRBV18 and TRBJ1-5, with a weak D call TRBD1 (5 bases). V was clipped by 1 base and J by 1 base, with 5 bases between them. The CDR3 sequence is 14 residues long. The germline gives CDR1 KGHSH, CDR2 LQKENI. The CDR3: CASSPQGSNQPQHF. DNA of the CDR3: TGTGCCAGCTCACCACAGGGGAGCAATCAGCCCCAGCATTTT.

On this clone: The same CDR3 is also encoded by other DNA sequences in this sample. The chain combines TRBV5-1 with TRBJ2-2; possible D gene TRBD1, 5 bases. The CDR3 has 16 amino acids. CDR1 is SGHRS, CDR2 YFSETQ, per germline. V shed 0 bases and J shed 5 bases, with 14 bases lying between them. The CDR3 region has the DNA TGCGCCAGCAGCTTGGCCGCAGGGCGGAGAACCGGGGAGCTGTTTTTT. Translation gives CASSLAAGRRTGELFF.

This clone was counted only a few times. The chain employs TRBV11-2 and TRBJ1-5, with no clear D. CDR3 length equals 15 residues. The germline CDR1 and CDR2 sequences are SGHAT and FQNNGV. Between the trimmed V and J ends, which lost 1 base and 2 bases, there was a span of 9 bases. CDR3 protein: CASSLGIQGNQPQHF. CDR3 DNA: TGTGCCAGCAGCTTAGGTATTCAGGGCAATCAGCCCCAGCATTTT. Combining the CDR3 with reference TRBV11-2 and TRBJ1-5 gives the whole variable domain EAGVAQSPRYKIIEKRQSVAFWCNPISGHATLYWYQQILGQGPKLLIQFQNNGVVDDSQLPKDRFSAERLKGVDSTLKIQPAKLEDSAVYLCASSLGIQGNQPQHFGDGTRLSIL.

The J gene is TRBJ1-5, the V gene TRBV6-1, with TRBD1 as a possible D gene (6 bases). This CDR3 has 15 residues. CDR1 MNHNS and CDR2 SASEGT come from the germline V gene. V dropped 4 bases and J dropped 1 base, with 11 bases sitting between them. For the CDR3, the DNA is TGTGCCAGCAGTGTCTACAGGGCAAGCAATCAGCCCCAGCATTTT. Translation: CASSVYRASNQPQHF.

The chain recombines TRBV30 with TRBJ1-1; D gene unclear. The V gene lost 3 bases and the J gene lost 7 bases, with 12 bases spanning the gap. The CDR3 sequence is 12 residues long. Germline CDR1 GTSNPN, CDR2 SVGIG (reference sequence). CDR3 amino acids: CAWRVGHLEAFF. In DNA, the CDR3 is TGTGCCTGGAGAGTTGGGCACCTTGAAGCTTTCTTT.

This clone has just one count. This CDR3 reads CASSDLTGNDNEQFF. Written as DNA, the CDR3 is TGTGCCAGCAGTGACCTAACGGGGAACGACAATGAGCAGTTCTTC. V is TRBV5-4 and J is TRBJ2-1, with a weak D call TRBD2 (5 bases). V was shortened by 5 bases and J by 5 bases, with 17 bases between the two germline ends. Germline CDR1 reads SGHNT; CDR2 reads YYREEE (reference sequence). The CDR3 length is 15 residues. Together with reference TRBV5-4 and TRBJ2-1, the CDR3 gives the full variable domain: ETGVTQSPTHLIKTRGQQVTLRCSSQSGHNTVSWYQQALGQGPQFIFQYYREEENGRGNFPPRFSGLQFPNYSSELNVNALELDDSALYLCASSDLTGNDNEQFFGPGTRLTVL.